This is a list of T cell receptor beta chains from one sample in a study of Graves' ophthalmopathy and Graves' hyperthyroidism. TCRdb called the multiplex PCR reads again in MiXCR, with one record for every CDR3 protein. The sample lists over a million distinct CDR3 sequences, 35% to 40% seen once, with roughly 11% in the top ten. The sequencing sample was made of peripheral blood or thyroid tissue (not recorded which). These receptors all come from an adult man with Graves' hyperthyroidism. Both conserved end residues are part of each CDR3. The D gene is left open where the match is weak. Size tells how often a clone was seen (once, few, many) or the class of an expanded clone, and some rows leave it out.

d_call	clone_size	v_call	j_call	cdr3_aa	cdr3_nt
TRBD1	many	TRBV6-6	TRBJ2-5	CASSTGVQETQYF	TGTGCCAGCAGTACAGGGGTTCAAGAGACCCAGTACTTC
TRBD2	once	TRBV6-9	TRBJ2-2	CASSEWLAGGSANTGELFF	TGTGCCAGCAGTGAATGGCTAGCGGGAGGCTCCGCGAACACCGGGGAGCTGTTTTTT
TRBD2	-	TRBV19	TRBJ2-7	CASSISRPGTSGSSYEQYF	TGTGCCAGTAGTATTAGCCGCCCCGGGACTAGCGGGAGTTCCTACGAGCAGTACTTC
-	many	TRBV29-1	TRBJ1-6	CSVGGTRNSPLHF	TGCAGCGTTGGAGGGACCCGAAATTCACCCCTCCACTTT
-	many	TRBV7-9	TRBJ1-1	CASSLGRGFTEAFF	TGTGCCAGCAGCTTAGGTAGGGGATTCACTGAAGCTTTCTTT
-	-	TRBV10-3	TRBJ2-7	CASRTIRGLTEQYF	TGTGCCAGCAGGACTATTAGGGGGCTAACCGAGCAGTACTTC
TRBD2	-	TRBV24-1	TRBJ2-7	CATSGGTSGKAYEQYF	TGTGCCACCAGTGGCGGGACTAGCGGGAAAGCCTACGAGCAGTACTTC
TRBD1	many	TRBV14	TRBJ2-7	CASSRWTGAYEQYF	TGTGCCAGCAGCCGGTGGACAGGGGCCTACGAGCAGTACTTC
-	many	TRBV19	TRBJ1-5	CASSIRGINQPQHF	TGTGCCAGTAGTATAAGAGGGATCAATCAGCCCCAGCATTTT
-	once	TRBV5-1	TRBJ1-1	CASSQVDIAEAFF	TGCGCCAGCAGCCAAGTGGACATAGCCGAAGCTTTCTTT
-	-	TRBV24-1	TRBJ2-2	CATSDWGTWELFF	TGTGCCACCAGTGATTGGGGCACCTGGGAGCTGTTTTTT
TRBD2	-	TRBV20-1	TRBJ2-5	CSAPAGGGETQYF	TGCAGTGCCCCAGCGGGAGGCGGGGAGACCCAGTACTTC
-	-	TRBV29-1	TRBJ2-1	CSVTWGNEQFF	TGCAGCGTCACCTGGGGTAATGAGCAGTTCTTC
TRBD2	-	TRBV7-9	TRBJ2-5	CASSLASGGVWETQYF	TGTGCCAGCAGCTTAGCGTCGGGGGGGGTGTGGGAGACCCAGTACTTC
TRBD1	-	TRBV20-1	TRBJ2-5	CSATVGGNNQPQYF	TGCAGTGCTACAGTAGGGGGCAACAATCAGCCCCAGTACTTC
TRBD1	many	TRBV24-1	TRBJ1-5	CATSDPGEGAYQPQHF	TGTGCCACCAGTGACCCCGGGGAGGGGGCTTATCAGCCCCAGCATTTT
-	-	TRBV20-1	TRBJ2-5	CSAKDRRYPEETQYF	TGCAGTGCTAAAGACAGGAGGTACCCCGAAGAGACCCAGTACTTC
-	-	TRBV15	TRBJ1-2	CATSSQGTNYGYTF	TGTGCCACCAGCAGCCAGGGAACTAACTATGGCTACACCTTC
-	-	TRBV25-1	TRBJ2-2	CASSYRGGGNTGELFF	TGTGCCAGCAGTTACAGGGGCGGGGGCAACACCGGGGAGCTGTTTTTT
-	-	TRBV9	TRBJ1-4	CASSVGRETNEKLFF	TGTGCCAGCAGCGTGGGCAGGGAAACTAATGAAAAACTGTTTTTT
-	few	TRBV5-5	TRBJ2-7	CASSLFGPSEQYF	TGTGCCAGCAGCTTGTTCGGGCCTTCCGAGCAGTACTTC
-	many	TRBV10-3	TRBJ1-1	CATGPKVEKGTEAFF	TGTGCCACCGGACCCAAAGTGGAAAAGGGCACTGAAGCTTTCTTT
-	-	TRBV10-3	TRBJ1-6	CAISPMTGESPLHF	TGTGCCATCAGTCCCATGACAGGCGAATCACCCCTCCACTTT
-	-	TRBV30	TRBJ1-3	CAWSSLKNTIYF	TGTGCCTGGAGTAGTCTAAAAAACACCATATATTTT
-	-	TRBV9	TRBJ2-2	CASSVVERGGGELFF	TGTGCCAGCAGCGTAGTCGAAAGAGGGGGGGGGGAGCTGTTTTTT